These 27 T cell receptor beta chains were sequenced from one sample in a study of shared clonotypes between healthy human individuals. Sequencing used immunoSEQ multiplex PCR; TCRdb keeps in-frame clones, though not all of them. Of 1,400,000 or so clones in the sample, 98% were seen once. The material sequenced was naive CD4+ T cells sorted from blood. Subset specified: CD45RA+ positively selected. Receptors were obtained from a young man in good health.

This chain uses TRBV13 with TRBJ2-2; 7 bases map to TRBD2. The germline V gene has CDR1 PRHDT and CDR2 FYEKMQ (reference sequence). V dropped 2 bases and J dropped 3; count of bases not matched to a gene: 6. This CDR3 has 16 amino acids. The CDR3 coding sequence is TGTGCCAGCAGCTTACCGCTAGCGGCCTACACCGGGGAGCTGTTTTTT. Its translation is CASSLPLAAYTGELFF. Combining the CDR3 with reference TRBV13 and TRBJ2-2 gives the whole variable domain AAGVIQSPRHLIKEKRETATLKCYPIPRHDTVYWYQQGPGQDPQFLISFYEKMQSDKGSIPDRFSAQQFSDYHSELNMSSLELGDSALYFCASSLPLAAYTGELFFGEGSRLTVL.

This chain joins TRBV11-3 and TRBJ2-5, with 10 bases that match TRBD1. This CDR3 has 13 amino acids. Germline V gene sequence: CDR1 SGHNT, CDR2 YENEEA. J gave up 5 bases and V 5 bases, and 2 bases lay outside the gene matches. The CDR3 nucleotides are TGTGCCAGCAGCCCGGACAGGGGGGAGACCCAGTACTTC. It specifies CASSPDRGETQYF.

The chain links TRBV7-9 to TRBJ2-6; D is possibly TRBD1 (6 bases). V gave up 11 bases and J gave up 0 bases, with 14 bases separating them. Germline-derived CDR1 and CDR2 are SEHNR and FQNEAQ (reference sequence). The CDR3 is made up of 15 amino acids. CDR3 bases: TGTGCCGCTCCGGACAGTTTCTCTGGGGCCAACGTCCTGACTTTC. Translation: CAAPDSFSGANVLTF. The full variable domain, rest sourced from reference TRBV7-9 and TRBJ2-6, is DTGVSQNPRHKITKRGQNVTFRCDPISEHNRLYWYRQTLGQGPEFLTYFQNEAQLEKSRLLSDRFSAERPKGSFSTLEIQRTEQGDSAMYLCAAPDSFSGANVLTFGAGSRLTVL.

The chain joins TRBV7-9 to TRBJ2-1, with 8 bases matching TRBD1. CDR1 and CDR2 (germline): SEHNR, FQNEAQ (reference sequence). Trimming removed 4 bases from V and 8 bases from J; junction bases left unmatched: 13. The CDR3 spans 16 residues. CDR3 protein: CASSSVRTGTLHEQFF. The CDR3 DNA reads TGTGCCAGCAGCTCGGTTAGGACAGGGACGCTCCATGAGCAGTTCTTC.

The chain recombines TRBV5-1 with TRBJ1-4; D is ambiguous. V gave up 1 base and J gave up 8 bases, with 15 bases separating them. In germline, CDR1 is SGHRS, CDR2 YFSETQ. The CDR3 sequence is 15 residues long. CDR3 DNA sequence: TGCGCCAGCAGCTTGTCACACTCTGGGGAGGAAAAACTGTTTTTT. This gives the protein CASSLSHSGEEKLFF.

This sequence joins TRBV7-2 and TRBJ2-1; the D is unclear. Trimming stripped 1 base from V and 0 bases from J, with 10 bases between. Germline V gene data show CDR1 as SGHTA and CDR2 as FQGNSA. The CDR3 loop spans 16 amino acids. The CDR3 loop reads CASSLVGSHSYNEQFF. As DNA, the CDR3 is TGTGCCAGCAGCTTAGTAGGGTCGCACTCCTACAATGAGCAGTTCTTC. Together with reference TRBV7-2 and TRBJ2-1, the CDR3 gives the full variable domain: GAGVSQSPSNKVTEKGKDVELRCDPISGHTALYWYRQSLGQGLEFLIYFQGNSAPDKSGLPSDRFSAERTGGSVSTLTIQRTQQEDSAVYLCASSLVGSHSYNEQFFGPGTRLTVL.

This clone was seen only once. The rearrangement joins TRBV6-5 to TRBJ2-5, with D possibly being TRBD1 or TRBD2 (7 bases each). The germline V and J ends were trimmed by 6 bases and 5 bases, with 19 bases remaining between them. Germline CDR1 MNHEY, CDR2 SVGAGI. This CDR3 region has 15 residues. CDR3 residues: CASSQGGGLGETQYF. The CDR3 DNA reads TGTGCCAGCAGCCAGGGAGGGGGCTTAGGGGAGACCCAGTACTTC.

CDR3 loop: CASSPGTAYTF. The CDR3 DNA reads TGTGCCAGCAGCCCCGGGACCGCATACACCTTC. The gene calls are TRBV7-2 and TRBJ1-2, with D perhaps TRBD1 (5 bases). The CDR3 consists of 11 residues. Trimming removed 5 bases from V and 11 bases from J, with 12 bases in between. Germline assignment: CDR1 SGHTA and CDR2 FQGNSA.

The CDR3 DNA follows: TGCGCCAGCAGCCTCGCCAGGGGATCTTCTGAGCAGTACTTC. Amino acid sequence: CASSLARGSSEQYF. V and J are TRBV4-3 and TRBJ2-7; D is perhaps TRBD1 (6 bases). This CDR3 contains 14 residues. The V end was cut by 4 bases, the J end by 7 bases, with 17 bases between. Looked up from germline, CDR1 is LGHNA and CDR2 is YSLEER.

The gene calls are TRBV14 and TRBJ1-3; D gene unclear. This CDR3 region has 16 residues. Trimming took 2 bases from V and 2 from J, leaving 13 bases between them. Germline CDR1 SGHDN, CDR2 FVKESK. The CDR3 sequence is CASSQTRSGTGNTIYF. The CDR3 DNA follows: TGTGCCAGCAGCCAAACCCGATCGGGAACTGGAAACACCATATATTTT.

This clone has only one observation. This rearrangement joins TRBV5-4 to TRBJ1-2, with D possibly matching TRBD1 (5 bases). The germline CDR1 and CDR2 sequences are SGHNT and YYREEE (reference sequence). Trimming removed 3 bases from V and 7 bases from J, with 16 bases in between. The CDR3 contains 14 residues. The CDR3 DNA sequence: TGTGCCAGCAGCTCGGAGGGGCAATTTACTGGCTACACCTTC. Its protein product is CASSSEGQFTGYTF.

J is TRBJ2-7 and V is TRBV5-1; the D is unclear. Trimming left V 1 base short and J 0 bases short, with 8 bases between. This CDR3 has 14 amino acids. The germline V gene has CDR1 SGHRS and CDR2 YFSETQ. The CDR3 DNA reads as TGCGCCAGCAGCTTGTCAGAGAGCTCCTACGAGCAGTACTTC. Translation gives CASSLSESSYEQYF.

The V call is TRBV6-5, the J call TRBJ2-1; D may be TRBD1 (6 bases). CDR3 length: 15 residues. Per the germline V gene, CDR1 is MNHEY and CDR2 is SVGAGI. Trimming left V 6 bases short and J 0 bases short, with 12 bases between. CDR3 in DNA: TGTGCCAGCAGCTTTAAGGACAGCTCCTACAATGAGCAGTTCTTC. As protein: CASSFKDSSYNEQFF.

The chain links TRBV19 to TRBJ2-7, with D possibly being TRBD2 (5 bases). V lost 5 bases and J 5 bases, leaving 13 bases between the germline ends. The CDR3 spans 13 residues. From germline, CDR1 is LNHDA and CDR2 SQIVND (reference sequence). The CDR3 DNA sequence: TGTGCCAGTAGTCTACTAGGCTCTCACGAGCAGTACTTC. Translated: CASSLLGSHEQYF.

The rearrangement links TRBV27 to TRBJ1-1, with TRBD1 identical over 9 bases. The trim removed 5 bases at V and 0 bases at J, leaving 4 bases unmatched. The CDR3 runs 15 residues. Germline CDR1 and CDR2: MNHEY and SMNVEV (reference sequence). For the CDR3, the DNA is TGTGCCAGCAGTCTCGACAGGGGGATGAACACTGAAGCTTTCTTT. Protein sequence: CASSLDRGMNTEAFF.

V is TRBV18 and J is TRBJ2-7, with 7 bases fitting TRBD1. V was pared by 4 bases and J by 0 bases, with 6 bases of the junction left unmatched. CDR3 length: 15 amino acids. Germline assignment: CDR1 KGHSH and CDR2 LQKENI. DNA of the CDR3: TGTGCCAGCTCACTGAAAGGGACAGCCTCCTACGAGCAGTACTTC. Translation: CASSLKGTASYEQYF. Supplemented by reference TRBV18 and TRBJ2-7, the full variable domain reads NAGVMQNPRHLVRRRGQEARLRCSPMKGHSHVYWYRQLPEEGLKFMVYLQKENIIDESGMPKERFSAEFPKEGPSILRIQQVVRGDSAAYFCASSLKGTASYEQYFGPGTRLTVT.

V usage is TRBV5-1 and J usage is TRBJ2-2; 7 nucleotides line up with TRBD1. V lost 2 bases, J lost 6 bases, and 7 bases stayed unmatched. This CDR3 region has 15 residues. Germline V gives CDR1 SGHRS, CDR2 YFSETQ. CDR3 amino acids: CASSLVRGRAGELFF. The CDR3 coding sequence is TGCGCCAGCAGCTTAGTAAGGGGGCGCGCCGGGGAGCTGTTTTTT. The full variable domain, rest sourced from reference TRBV5-1 and TRBJ2-2, is KAGVTQTPRYLIKTRGQQVTLSCSPISGHRSVSWYQQTPGQGLQFLFEYFSETQRNKGNFPGRFSGRQFSNSRSEMNVSTLELGDSALYLCASSLVRGRAGELFFGEGSRLTVL.

The chain has TRBV9 and TRBJ2-5, with D possibly matching TRBD1 (5 bases). CDR3 length: 15 residues. Between the trimmed V and J ends, which lost 6 bases and 1 base, there was a span of 16 bases. Germline V gene sequence: CDR1 SGDLS, CDR2 YYNGEE. CDR3 in amino acids: CASTHRWGGQETQYF. The CDR3 DNA reads as TGTGCCAGCACCCATCGGTGGGGCGGCCAAGAGACCCAGTACTTC. Together with reference TRBV9 and TRBJ2-5, the CDR3 gives the full variable domain: DSGVTQTPKHLITATGQRVTLRCSPRSGDLSVYWYQQSLDQGLQFLIQYYNGEERAKGNILERFSAQQFPDLHSELNLSSLELGDSALYFCASTHRWGGQETQYFGPGTRLLVL.

This chain joins TRBV18 and TRBJ2-3; D is unclear. V was cut by 0 bases and J by 2 bases, with 9 bases left in between. CDR3 length: 15 residues. Germline CDR1 is KGHSH and CDR2 is LQKENI. As DNA, the CDR3 is TGTGCCAGCTCACCACCGAACAGCTACACAGATACGCAGTATTTT. As protein: CASSPPNSYTDTQYF.

The rearrangement links TRBV7-9 to TRBJ2-1, with D possibly being TRBD1 (7 bases). This CDR3 region has 19 residues. Germline CDR1 reads SEHNR; CDR2 reads FQNEAQ (reference sequence). V gave up 2 bases and J gave up 6 bases, with 26 bases separating them. CDR3 DNA sequence: TGTGCCAGCAGCTTAATGTCATGGAGGGGGCCTCTCCAAAGCAATGAGCAGTTCTTC. Protein sequence: CASSLMSWRGPLQSNEQFF. The full variable domain, rest sourced from reference TRBV7-9 and TRBJ2-1, is DTGVSQNPRHKITKRGQNVTFRCDPISEHNRLYWYRQTLGQGPEFLTYFQNEAQLEKSRLLSDRFSAERPKGSFSTLEIQRTEQGDSAMYLCASSLMSWRGPLQSNEQFFGPGTRLTVL.

The gene calls are TRBV7-9 and TRBJ2-7, with unresolved D. The CDR3 loop spans 12 amino acids. Germline assignment: CDR1 SEHNR and CDR2 FQNEAQ (reference sequence). V lost 6 bases to trimming and J lost 3 bases, with 9 bases between them. The CDR3 coding sequence is TGTGCCAGCAGTTACGACCGCTACGAGCAGTACTTC. Protein product: CASSYDRYEQYF.

The rearrangement joins TRBV12-5 to TRBJ1-3, with D maybe TRBD1 (5 bases). The CDR3 loop spans 14 amino acids. The germline gives CDR1 LGHNT, CDR2 FRNRAP. Between the trimmed V and J ends, which lost 7 bases and 1 base, there was a span of 11 bases. CDR3 region: CASAWGGSGNTIYF. The CDR3 nucleotides are TGTGCTAGTGCCTGGGGGGGATCTGGAAACACCATATATTTT. The complete variable domain, with remaining parts taken from reference TRBV12-5 and TRBJ1-3, reads DARVTQTPRHKVTEMGQEVTMRCQPILGHNTVFWYRQTMMQGLELLAYFRNRAPLDDSGMPKDRFSAEMPDATLATLKIQPSEPRDSAVYFCASAWGGSGNTIYFGEGSWLTVV.

The chain uses TRBV21-1 and TRBJ1-5. TRBV21-1 corresponds to a pseudogene. The CDR3 runs to 18 residues. The CDR3 spells CASSRIKERAALGQPQHF. The CDR3 DNA is TGTGCCAGCAGCCGTATTAAAGAGCGTGCAGCCCTCGGGCAGCCCCAGCATTTT.

The J gene is TRBJ1-1, the V gene TRBV29-1, with unresolved D. Trimming cost V 1 base and J 4 bases, with 10 bases left between them. CDR1 is SQVTM, CDR2 ANQGSEA, per germline. CDR3 length: 13 residues. The CDR3 here is CSVEGLHLTEAFF. The CDR3 DNA reads TGCAGCGTTGAAGGTCTACACCTCACTGAAGCTTTCTTT. The variable domain in full, with the rest retrieved from reference TRBV29-1 and TRBJ1-1, is SAVISQKPSRDICQRGTSLTIQCQVDSQVTMMFWYRQQPGQSLTLIATANQGSEATYESGFVIDKFPISRPNLTFSTLTVSNMSPEDSSIYLCSVEGLHLTEAFFGQGTRLTVV.

The V call is TRBV6-5, the J call TRBJ2-5; D call uncertain. The germline V gene encodes CDR1 MNHEY and CDR2 SVGAGI. Trimming took off 0 bases at V and 5 bases at J, with 13 bases between the two ends. CDR3 size: 15 residues. In nucleotides, the CDR3 is TGTGCCAGCAGTTACTCTCCTTCCTGGGTGGAGACCCAGTACTTC. It codes for CASSYSPSWVETQYF.

The CDR3, as DNA: TGTGCCACCGAAATCCACAATGAGCAGTTCTTC. It specifies CATEIHNEQFF. The rearrangement links TRBV15 to TRBJ2-1; D ambiguous. The germline V and J ends were trimmed by 8 bases and 5 bases, with 7 bases remaining between them. This CDR3 spans 11 amino acids. The germline V gene has CDR1 LNHNV and CDR2 YYDKDF (reference sequence).

As concerns this clone: Other DNA sequences from this sample encode an identical CDR3 as well. CDR3 DNA sequence: TGTGCCAGCAGCTTGGCGGGGAGCTCCTACAATGAGCAGTTCTTC. It yields the protein CASSLAGSSYNEQFF. The V call is TRBV5-5, the J call TRBJ2-1; perhaps TRBD2 as D (5 bases). The CDR3 consists of 15 residues. Germline V gene lookup returns CDR1 SGHKS and CDR2 YYEKEE (reference sequence). Trimming removed 0 bases from V and 0 bases from J, with 7 bases in between.